The rows below give T cell receptor beta chains drawn from one sample of a study of blood T cell repertoires in COVID-19. Profiling relied on immunoSEQ multiplex PCR, and the TCRdb table lists in-frame clones only, not all of them. The table records just over 250,000 clones, more than 90% of them present only once. What was sequenced was peripheral blood. Receptors were obtained from a person aged 18-30 years with COVID-19, enrolled during active disease. Both conserved end residues are trimmed from each CDR3. Only part of the rows carry a size: once, few, many, or a class if the clone is expanded.

cdr3_aa: ATSRVAGGGTDTQY; clone_size: once; v_call: TRBV15
cdr3_aa: ASRPRLAGVTYEQY; clone_size: .; v_call: TRBV27
cdr3_aa: ASSRDSYGYT; clone_size: .; v_call: TRBV6-2/TRBV6-3
cdr3_aa: ASSDQEREGRNEQF; clone_size: .; v_call: TRBV25-1
cdr3_aa: ASSQREQGNSPLH; clone_size: .; v_call: TRBV5-4
cdr3_aa: ASSLSTGGRGNTEAF; clone_size: .; v_call: TRBV7-3
cdr3_aa: ATSDPRADGYT; clone_size: .; v_call: TRBV24-1
cdr3_aa: ASRGTGSPEAF; clone_size: .; v_call: TRBV19
cdr3_aa: ASTRDSLNTEAF; clone_size: .; v_call: TRBV19
cdr3_aa: ASSEAVTGGVQPQH; clone_size: .; v_call: TRBV6-1
cdr3_aa: ASSRLRTDLSTDTQY; clone_size: .; v_call: TRBV19
cdr3_aa: ASSWAFDRGKSNQPQH; clone_size: .; v_call: TRBV27
cdr3_aa: ASSSRRLAGRRLDTQY; clone_size: .; v_call: TRBV7-2
cdr3_aa: ASSDTLSGANVLT; clone_size: .; v_call: TRBV14
cdr3_aa: AWSVSFSAGGVETQY; clone_size: .; v_call: TRBV30
cdr3_aa: ASTMGGTGNNEQF; clone_size: .; v_call: TRBV5-1
cdr3_aa: ASSVGQGDNQPQH; clone_size: .; v_call: TRBV2
cdr3_aa: ASSPPGGREDIGGYT; clone_size: .; v_call: TRBV18
cdr3_aa: ASSSGLAESPSTDTQY; clone_size: .; v_call: TRBV5-6
cdr3_aa: ASRHDIVSILQPQH; clone_size: .; v_call: TRBV28
cdr3_aa: ASWRLSYEQY; clone_size: .; v_call: TRBV2
cdr3_aa: ASTAGLAGTDTQY; clone_size: .; v_call: TRBV7-2
cdr3_aa: ASSIDPRLAYGYT; clone_size: .; v_call: TRBV19
cdr3_aa: AWLDRDFYNSPLH; clone_size: .; v_call: TRBV30
cdr3_aa: ASSLIGGGMPQH; clone_size: .; v_call: TRBV28
cdr3_aa: ATSRGQSSYNEQF; clone_size: once; v_call: TRBV15
cdr3_aa: ASSSPGTSLSTEAF; clone_size: once; v_call: TRBV19
cdr3_aa: ASSKGRSDYSNQPQH; clone_size: .; v_call: TRBV21-1
cdr3_aa: ASRTGNTGELF; clone_size: .; v_call: TRBV6-5
cdr3_aa: ASSLVEPGIRAEQY; clone_size: .; v_call: TRBV4-1
cdr3_aa: ASGPGLAGSYEQY; clone_size: .; v_call: TRBV6-5
cdr3_aa: ASSVGTGDYGYT; clone_size: .; v_call: TRBV9
cdr3_aa: ASSLDGTSGRSEQY; clone_size: .; v_call: TRBV7-2
cdr3_aa: ASSQERSSGPTDTQY; clone_size: .; v_call: TRBV4-2
cdr3_aa: AISAQTGVETQY; clone_size: .; v_call: TRBV10-3
cdr3_aa: ASRGGLSTDTQY; clone_size: .; v_call: TRBV9
cdr3_aa: ASSFGLAGGTNTGELF; clone_size: .; v_call: TRBV5-1